This section outlines one T cell receptor beta chain sequence together with its context. Measured with immunoSEQ multiplex PCR; TCRdb has only the in-frame clones, and not every one. This sample has under 50,000 clones; 82% occur once, and the top ten carry roughly 7%. This entry belongs to a study of blood T cell repertoires in COVID-19. The sequenced sample consisted of peripheral blood. The clonotype comes from a man aged 35 to 55 with acute or convalescent COVID-19.

The CDR3 here is CARPVSGANVLTF. DNA for the CDR3: TGTGCCAGACCGGTCTCTGGGGCCAACGTCCTGACTTTC. V usage is TRBV19 and J usage is TRBJ2-6, with D uncertain. Germline V gene sequence: CDR1 LNHDA, CDR2 SQIVND (reference sequence). Trimming took 9 bases from V and 0 from J, leaving 6 bases between them. The CDR3 length is 13 residues.